This T cell receptor (beta chain) was captured in a study of T-cell reconstitution after alpha-beta-depleted transplantation in children. Germline V lookup: CDR1 SQVTM, CDR2 ANQGSEA. The germline V and J ends were trimmed by 6 bases and 7 bases, with 18 bases remaining between them. The CDR3 covers 13 residues. The authors prepared the TCRbeta library with unique molecular identifiers. TCRdb used MiXCR to reprocess the PCR reads, holding one entry per CDR3 protein. The table shows about 610,000 distinct CDR3 sequences, with about 11% occurring only once. This clonotype was detected a few times. The gene calls are TRBV29-1 and TRBJ1-1; tentative D call: TRBD1 (5 bases). This receptor was taken from a human donor who donated a stem cell graft to a child with acute myeloid leukemia. Sample: PBMCs from the stem cell graft donor, taken from the stem cell graft. As DNA, the CDR3 is TGCAGCGTATCCGGGACGTCGGTGATTGAAGCTTTCTTT. Its translation: CSVSGTSVIEAFF.